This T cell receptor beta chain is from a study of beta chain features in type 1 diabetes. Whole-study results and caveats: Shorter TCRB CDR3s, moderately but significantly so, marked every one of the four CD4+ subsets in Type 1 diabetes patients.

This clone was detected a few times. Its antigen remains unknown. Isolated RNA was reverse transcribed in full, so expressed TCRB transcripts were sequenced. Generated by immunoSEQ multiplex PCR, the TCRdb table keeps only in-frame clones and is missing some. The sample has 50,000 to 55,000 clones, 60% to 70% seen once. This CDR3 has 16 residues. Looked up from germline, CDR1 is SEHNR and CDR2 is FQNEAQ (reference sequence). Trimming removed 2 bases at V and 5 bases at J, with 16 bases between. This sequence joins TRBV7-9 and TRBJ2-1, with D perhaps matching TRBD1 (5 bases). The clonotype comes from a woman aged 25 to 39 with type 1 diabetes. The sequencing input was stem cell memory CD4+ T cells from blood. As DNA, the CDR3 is TGTGCCAGCAGCTTACTTTGGGGAAGGGGCAACAATGAGCAGTTCTTC. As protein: CASSLLWGRGNNEQFF.